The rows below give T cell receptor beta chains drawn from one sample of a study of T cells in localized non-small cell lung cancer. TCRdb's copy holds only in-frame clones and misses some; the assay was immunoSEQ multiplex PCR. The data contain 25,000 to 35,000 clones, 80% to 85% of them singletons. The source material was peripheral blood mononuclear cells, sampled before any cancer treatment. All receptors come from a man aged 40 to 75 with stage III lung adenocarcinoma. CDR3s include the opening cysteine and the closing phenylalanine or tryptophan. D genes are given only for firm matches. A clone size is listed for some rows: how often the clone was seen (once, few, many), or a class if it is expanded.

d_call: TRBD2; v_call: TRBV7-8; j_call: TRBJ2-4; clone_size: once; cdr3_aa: CASSSKREGRNIQYF; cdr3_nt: TGTGCCAGCAGCTCTAAGCGGGAGGGCCGCAACATTCAGTACTTC
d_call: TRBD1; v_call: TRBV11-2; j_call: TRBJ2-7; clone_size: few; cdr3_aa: CASSLQTGGDEQYF; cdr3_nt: TGTGCCAGCAGCTTACAAACAGGGGGCGACGAGCAGTACTTC
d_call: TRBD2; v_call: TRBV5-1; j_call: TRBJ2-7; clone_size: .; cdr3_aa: CASSVLAGGTYEQYF; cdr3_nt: TGCGCCAGCAGCGTCCTAGCGGGAGGGACCTACGAGCAGTACTTC
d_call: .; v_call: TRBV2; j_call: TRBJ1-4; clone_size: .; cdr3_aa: CASSDYGLDNEKLFF; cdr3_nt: TGTGCCAGCAGTGATTACGGTCTGGATAATGAAAAACTGTTTTTT
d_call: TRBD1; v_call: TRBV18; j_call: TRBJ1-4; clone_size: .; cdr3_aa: CASSLNPWTGGNEKLFF; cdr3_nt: TGTGCCAGCTCACTGAACCCTTGGACAGGGGGTAACGAAAAACTGTTTTTT
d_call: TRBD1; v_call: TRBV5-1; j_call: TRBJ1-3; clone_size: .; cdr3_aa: CASSPTRTGGENTIYF; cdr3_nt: TGCGCCAGCAGCCCCACAAGGACAGGGGGCGAAAACACCATATATTTT
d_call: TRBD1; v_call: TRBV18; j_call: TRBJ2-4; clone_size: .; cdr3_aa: CASSPGTGESIQYF; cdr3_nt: TGTGCCAGCTCACCCGGGACAGGGGAGAGCATTCAGTACTTC
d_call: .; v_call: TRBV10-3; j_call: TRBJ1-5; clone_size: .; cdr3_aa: CAISDWGSNQPQHF; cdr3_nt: TGTGCCATCAGTGATTGGGGAAGCAATCAGCCCCAGCATTTT
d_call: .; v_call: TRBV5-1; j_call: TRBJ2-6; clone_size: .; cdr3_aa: CASSPDISGANVLTF; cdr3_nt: TGCGCCAGCAGCCCGGACATCTCTGGGGCCAACGTCCTGACTTTC
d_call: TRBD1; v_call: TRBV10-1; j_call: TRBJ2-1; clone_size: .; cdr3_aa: CASSRDSSYNEQFF; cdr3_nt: TGCGCCAGCAGCCGGGACAGCTCCTACAATGAGCAGTTCTTC
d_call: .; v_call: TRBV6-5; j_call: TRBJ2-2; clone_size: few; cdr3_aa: CASSYRPENTGELFF; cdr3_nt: TGTGCCAGCAGTTACAGGCCGGAGAACACCGGGGAGCTGTTTTTT
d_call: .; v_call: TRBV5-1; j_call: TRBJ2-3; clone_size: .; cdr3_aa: CASGAGPTDTQYF; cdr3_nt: TGCGCCAGCGGGGCGGGGCCCACAGATACGCAGTATTTT
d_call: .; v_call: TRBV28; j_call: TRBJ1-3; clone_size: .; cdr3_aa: CASRAGNTIYF; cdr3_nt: TGTGCCAGCAGGGCCGGAAACACCATATATTTT
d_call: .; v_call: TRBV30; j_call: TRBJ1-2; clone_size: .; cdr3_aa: CAWSQTGDYGYTF; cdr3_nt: TGTGCCTGGAGTCAAACGGGAGACTATGGCTACACCTTC
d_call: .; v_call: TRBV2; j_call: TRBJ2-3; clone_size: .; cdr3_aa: CASSQGRKDTQYF; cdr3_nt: TGTGCCAGCAGTCAGGGACGGAAAGATACGCAGTATTTT
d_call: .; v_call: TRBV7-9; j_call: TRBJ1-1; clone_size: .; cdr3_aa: CASSLSGGTEAFF; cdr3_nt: TGTGCCAGCAGCTTAAGTGGGGGGACTGAAGCTTTCTTT
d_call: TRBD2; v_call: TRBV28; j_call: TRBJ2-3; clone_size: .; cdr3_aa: CASSLGLAGPTDTQYF; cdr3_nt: TGTGCCAGCAGTTTAGGGCTAGCGGGCCCCACAGATACGCAGTATTTT
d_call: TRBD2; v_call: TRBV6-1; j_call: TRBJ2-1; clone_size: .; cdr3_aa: CASRTGLAGYNEQFF; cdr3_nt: TGTGCCAGCAGGACGGGACTAGCGGGATACAATGAGCAGTTCTTC
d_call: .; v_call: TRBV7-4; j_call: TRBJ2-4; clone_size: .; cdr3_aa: CASTYIQYF; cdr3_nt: TGTGCCAGCACCTACATTCAGTACTTC
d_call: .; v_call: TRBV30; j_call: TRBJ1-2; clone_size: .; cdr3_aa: CAWSQIDGYTF; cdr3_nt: TGTGCCTGGAGTCAGATAGATGGCTACACCTTC
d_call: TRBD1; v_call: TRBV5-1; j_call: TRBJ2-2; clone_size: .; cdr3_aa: CASSTGSTGELFF; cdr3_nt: TGCGCCAGCTCGACAGGGAGCACCGGGGAGCTGTTTTTT
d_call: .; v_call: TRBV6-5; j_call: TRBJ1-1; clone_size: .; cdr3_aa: CASSYDGDLNTEAFF; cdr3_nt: TGTGCCAGCAGTTACGATGGGGACCTGAACACTGAAGCTTTCTTT
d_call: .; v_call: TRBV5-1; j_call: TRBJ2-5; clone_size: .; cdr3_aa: CASRLYQETQYF; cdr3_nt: TGCGCCAGCAGACTTTACCAAGAGACCCAGTACTTC
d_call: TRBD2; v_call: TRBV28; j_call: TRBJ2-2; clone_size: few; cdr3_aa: CASSLGGSGGELFF; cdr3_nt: TGTGCCAGCAGTTTAGGCGGGAGCGGCGGGGAGCTGTTTTTT
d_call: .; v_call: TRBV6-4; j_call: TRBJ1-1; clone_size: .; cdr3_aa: CASSPPGSLNTEAFF; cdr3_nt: TGTGCCAGTTCTCCGCCAGGCAGCCTGAACACTGAAGCTTTCTTT
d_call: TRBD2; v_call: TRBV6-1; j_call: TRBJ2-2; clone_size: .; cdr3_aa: CAGAGDYIGELFF; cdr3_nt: TGTGCCGGGGCCGGGGACTACATCGGGGAGCTGTTTTTT
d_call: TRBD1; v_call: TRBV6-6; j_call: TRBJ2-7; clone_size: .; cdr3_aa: CASSPPGQGGEQYF; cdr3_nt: TGTGCCAGCAGTCCGCCGGGACAGGGAGGCGAGCAGTACTTC
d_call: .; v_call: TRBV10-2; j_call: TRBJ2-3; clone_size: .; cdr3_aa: CASSEMGHLGTDTQYF; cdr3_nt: TGCGCCAGCAGTGAGATGGGACACCTCGGCACAGATACGCAGTATTTT
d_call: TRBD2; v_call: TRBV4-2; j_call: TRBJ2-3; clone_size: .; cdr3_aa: CASSQARGGRTDTQYF; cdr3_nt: TGTGCCAGCAGCCAGGCCCGGGGGGGCCGCACAGATACGCAGTATTTT
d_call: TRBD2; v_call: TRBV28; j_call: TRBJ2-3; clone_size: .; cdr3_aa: CASSETSGGTDTQYF; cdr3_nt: TGTGCCAGCAGCGAGACTAGCGGGGGCACAGATACGCAGTATTTT
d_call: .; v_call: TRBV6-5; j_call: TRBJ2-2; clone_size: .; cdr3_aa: CASSYSGGIVGELFF; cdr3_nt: TGTGCCAGCAGTTATTCCGGGGGTATTGTCGGGGAGCTGTTTTTT
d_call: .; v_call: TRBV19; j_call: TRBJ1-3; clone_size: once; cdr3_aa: CASSKAGVNTIYF; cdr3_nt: TGTGCCAGTAGTAAAGCCGGTGTAAACACCATATATTTT
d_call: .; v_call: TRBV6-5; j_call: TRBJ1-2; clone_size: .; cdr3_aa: CASSHEGLRTF; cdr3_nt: TGTGCCAGCAGCCACGAGGGACTACGGACCTTC
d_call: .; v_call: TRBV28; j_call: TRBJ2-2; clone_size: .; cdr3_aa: CASTFGTFLNTGELFF; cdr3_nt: TGTGCCAGCACCTTTGGGACTTTTCTGAACACCGGGGAGCTGTTTTTT
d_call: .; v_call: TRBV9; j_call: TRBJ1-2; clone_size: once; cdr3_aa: CASSVDSNRNYGYTF; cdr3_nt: TGTGCCAGCAGCGTAGACTCTAATCGGAACTATGGCTACACCTTC
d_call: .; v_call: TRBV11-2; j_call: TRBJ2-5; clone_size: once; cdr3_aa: CASSLVVETQYF; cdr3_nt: TGTGCCAGCAGCTTAGTTGTGGAGACCCAGTACTTC
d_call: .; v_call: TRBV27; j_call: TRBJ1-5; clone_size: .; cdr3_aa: CASSLGSGKLDQPQHF; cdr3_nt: TGTGCCAGCAGTTTAGGCTCAGGGAAATTGGATCAGCCCCAGCATTTT
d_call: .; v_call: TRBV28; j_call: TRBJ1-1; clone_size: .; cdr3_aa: CASTTGGRARSFF; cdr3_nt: TGTGCCAGCACCACAGGTGGAAGGGCCAGGTCTTTCTTT
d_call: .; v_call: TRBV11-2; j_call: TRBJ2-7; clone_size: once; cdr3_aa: CASSADGDWYYEQYF; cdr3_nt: TGTGCCAGCAGCGCAGACGGGGACTGGTACTACGAGCAGTACTTC
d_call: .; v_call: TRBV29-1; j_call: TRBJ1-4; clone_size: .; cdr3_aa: CSAMDGNEKLFF; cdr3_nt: TGCAGCGCGATGGACGGGAATGAAAAACTGTTTTTT
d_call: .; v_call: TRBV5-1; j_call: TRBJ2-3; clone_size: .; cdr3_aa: CASSREGRDTQYF; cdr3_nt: TGCGCCAGCAGCAGAGAGGGGCGAGATACGCAGTATTTT
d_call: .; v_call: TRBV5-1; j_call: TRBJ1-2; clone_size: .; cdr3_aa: CASSLLPSYGYTF; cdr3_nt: TGCGCCAGCAGCTTGTTACCTTCCTATGGCTACACCTTC
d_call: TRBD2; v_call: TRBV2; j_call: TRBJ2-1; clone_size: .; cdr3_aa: CASRTTRGGNEQFF; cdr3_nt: TGTGCCAGCAGGACAACCCGGGGGGGGAATGAGCAGTTCTTC
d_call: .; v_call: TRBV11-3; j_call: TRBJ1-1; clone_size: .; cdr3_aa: CASSLSGYTEAFF; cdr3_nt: TGTGCCAGCAGCTTATCGGGGTACACTGAAGCTTTCTTT
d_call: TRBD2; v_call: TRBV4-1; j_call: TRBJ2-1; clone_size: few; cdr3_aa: CASSPRDSGSSYNEQFF; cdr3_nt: TGCGCCAGCAGCCCACGGGATAGCGGGAGCTCCTACAATGAGCAGTTCTTC
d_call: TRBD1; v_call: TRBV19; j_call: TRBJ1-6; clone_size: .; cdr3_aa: CASSPGGRGSPLHF; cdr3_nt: TGTGCCAGTTCGCCAGGGGGCAGGGGTTCACCCCTCCACTTT
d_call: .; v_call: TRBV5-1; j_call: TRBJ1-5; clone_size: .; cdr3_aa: CASSSTGNQPQHF; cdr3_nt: TGCGCCAGCAGCTCCACAGGGAATCAGCCCCAGCATTTT
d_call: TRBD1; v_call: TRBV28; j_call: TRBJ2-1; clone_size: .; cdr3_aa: CASSLQGQGVYNEQFF; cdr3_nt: TGTGCCAGCAGTTTACAGGGACAGGGGGTTTACAATGAGCAGTTCTTC
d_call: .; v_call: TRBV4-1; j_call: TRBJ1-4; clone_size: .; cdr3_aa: CASSQANRDEKLFF; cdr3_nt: TGCGCCAGCAGCCAAGCAAACCGGGATGAAAAACTGTTTTTT
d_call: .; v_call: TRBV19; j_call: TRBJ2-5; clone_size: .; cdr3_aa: CASSSSFGETQYF; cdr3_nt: TGTGCCAGTAGTTCCTCATTCGGGGAGACCCAGTACTTC
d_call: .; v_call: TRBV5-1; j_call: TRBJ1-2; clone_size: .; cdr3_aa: CASSPGGVTGYASYGYTF; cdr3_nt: TGCGCCAGCAGCCCCGGAGGAGTAACGGGATACGCTTCCTATGGCTACACCTTC